This T cell receptor (beta chain) was found in a study of OX40 agonist ivuxolimab in advanced cancers. The overall study: It was permissible to have had prior anti-PD-1, anti-PD-L1 or anti-CTLA-4 therapy, and under 45% had some.

The ends lost 0 bases at V and 6 bases at J; junction bases unmatched: 7. CDR3 length equals 15 residues. Germline CDR1 is ENHRY and CDR2 is SYGVKD. Patients were ruled out by autoimmune disease history or systemic immunosuppression. The table came from immunoSEQ multiplex PCR; TCRdb's copy has only in-frame clones and leaves some out. Among about 74,000 clones listed, roughly 83% were seen once. The sequencing used CD4+ or CD8+ T cells sorted from blood, collected in a trial of the OX40 agonist ivuxolimab. The chain couples TRBV10-3 to TRBJ2-7, with 8 bases identical to TRBD2. This clonotype originated in an adult with an advanced solid tumor such as melanoma, head and neck, liver or kidney cancer. The DNA for the CDR3 is TGTGCCATCAGTGAGTCAGGCGGGGGGCGTGGCGAGCAGTACTTC. It encodes CAISESGGGRGEQYF.